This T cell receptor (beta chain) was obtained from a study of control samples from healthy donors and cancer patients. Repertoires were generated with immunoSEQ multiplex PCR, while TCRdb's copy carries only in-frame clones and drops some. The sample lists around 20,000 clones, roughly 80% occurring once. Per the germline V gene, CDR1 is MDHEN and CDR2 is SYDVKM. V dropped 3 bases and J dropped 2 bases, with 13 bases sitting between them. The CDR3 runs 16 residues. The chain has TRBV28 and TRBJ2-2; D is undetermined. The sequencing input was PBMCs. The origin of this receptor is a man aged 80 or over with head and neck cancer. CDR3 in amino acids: CASSFGRKTNTGELFF. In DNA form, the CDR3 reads TGTGCCAGCAGTTTCGGACGGAAAACTAACACCGGGGAGCTGTTTTTT.